This is a list of T cell receptor beta chains from one sample in a study of T-cell memory formation after mild COVID-19. TCRdb reprocessed the 5' RACE reads with MiXCR, giving one entry per CDR3 protein. The table lists roughly 340,000 distinct CDR3 sequences, 20% to 25% of them singletons. The sequencing input was PBMCs or a T cell subset sorted from them (not recorded which). All receptors derive from a man between 18 and 35 years old who had mild COVID-19 (a few samples of this study predate the infection). Cell type and time point are not known. Both conserved end residues are part of each CDR3. A D gene is named only where the DNA matches it firmly. Clone sizes are given selectively: once, few, many, or a class where the clone is expanded.

>.|15|.|TRBV20-1|TRBJ1-1
CSALDPDGVGSEAFF
TGCAGTGCACTAGATCCAGACGGGGTCGGGTCTGAAGCTTTCTTT
>few|15|TRBD1|TRBV27|TRBJ2-5
CASSSGQSYQETQYF
TGTGCCAGCAGCTCGGGACAGTCGTACCAAGAGACCCAGTACTTC
>few|12|TRBD1|TRBV6-5|TRBJ2-5
CATSDRAETQYF
TGTGCCACCTCCGACAGGGCAGAGACCCAGTACTTC
>many|12|.|TRBV6-5|TRBJ1-5
CASSYPGQPQHF
TGTGCCAGCAGTTATCCCGGTCAGCCCCAGCATTTT
>few|18|.|TRBV18|TRBJ2-5
CASSPTPGRTNWIYSQYF
TGTGCCAGCTCACCCACTCCGGGACGCACCAATTGGATATATTCCCAGTACTTC
>.|15|TRBD2|TRBV7-2|TRBJ2-7
CASSITSGAGNEQYF
TGTGCCAGCAGCATTACTAGCGGGGCCGGCAACGAGCAGTACTTC
>.|16|TRBD1|TRBV7-2|TRBJ2-2
CARSILRTGYTGELFF
TGTGCCAGAAGCATCCTCCGGACAGGGTACACCGGGGAGCTGTTTTTT
>once|12|.|TRBV7-8|TRBJ2-3
CASGLRTGTQYF
TGTGCCAGCGGGTTGAGGACGGGTACGCAGTATTTT
>few|12|.|TRBV12-3/TRBV12-4|TRBJ1-2
CASSFADYGYTF
TGTGCCAGCAGTTTTGCAGACTATGGCTACACCTTC
>.|15|TRBD1|TRBV5-1|TRBJ1-1
CASSLGTGLHTEAFF
TGCGCCAGCAGCTTGGGGACAGGGTTACACACTGAAGCTTTCTTT